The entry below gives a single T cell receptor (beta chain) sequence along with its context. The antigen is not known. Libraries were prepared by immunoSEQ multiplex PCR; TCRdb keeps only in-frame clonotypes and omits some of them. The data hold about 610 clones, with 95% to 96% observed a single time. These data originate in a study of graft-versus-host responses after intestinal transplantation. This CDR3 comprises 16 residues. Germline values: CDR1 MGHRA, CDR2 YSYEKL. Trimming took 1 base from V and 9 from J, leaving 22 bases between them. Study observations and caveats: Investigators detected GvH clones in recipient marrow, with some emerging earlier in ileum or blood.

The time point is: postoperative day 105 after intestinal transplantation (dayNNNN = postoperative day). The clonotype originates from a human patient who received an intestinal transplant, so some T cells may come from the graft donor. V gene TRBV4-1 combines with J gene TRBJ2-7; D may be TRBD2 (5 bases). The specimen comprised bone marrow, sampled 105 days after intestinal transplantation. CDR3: CASSQAVVSGVSGQYF. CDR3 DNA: TGCGCCAGCAGCCAAGCGGTCGTCAGCGGAGTTTCAGGGCAGTACTTC.